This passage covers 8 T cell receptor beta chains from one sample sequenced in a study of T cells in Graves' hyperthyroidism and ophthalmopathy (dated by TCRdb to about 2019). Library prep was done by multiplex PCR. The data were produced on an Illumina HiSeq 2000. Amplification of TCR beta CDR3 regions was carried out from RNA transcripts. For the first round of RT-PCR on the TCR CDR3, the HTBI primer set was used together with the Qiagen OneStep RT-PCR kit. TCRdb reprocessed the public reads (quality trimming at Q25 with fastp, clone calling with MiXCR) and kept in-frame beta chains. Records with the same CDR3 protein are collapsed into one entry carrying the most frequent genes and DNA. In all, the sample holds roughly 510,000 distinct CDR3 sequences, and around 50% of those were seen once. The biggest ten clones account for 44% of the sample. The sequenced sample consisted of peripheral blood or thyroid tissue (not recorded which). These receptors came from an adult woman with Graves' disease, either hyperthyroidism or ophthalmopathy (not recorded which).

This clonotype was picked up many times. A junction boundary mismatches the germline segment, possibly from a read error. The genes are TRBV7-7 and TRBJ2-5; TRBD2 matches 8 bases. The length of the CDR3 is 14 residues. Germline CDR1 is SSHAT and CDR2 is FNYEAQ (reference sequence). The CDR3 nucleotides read TGTGCTAGCAGCCTGTCACTAGCGGAAGAGACCCAGTACTTC. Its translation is CASSLSLAEETQYF.

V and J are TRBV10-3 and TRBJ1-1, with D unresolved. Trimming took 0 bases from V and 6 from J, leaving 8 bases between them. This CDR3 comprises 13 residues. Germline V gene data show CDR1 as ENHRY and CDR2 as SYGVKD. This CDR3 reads CAISESPSSEAFF. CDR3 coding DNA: TGTGCCATCAGTGAGTCCCCAAGCTCTGAAGCTTTCTTT.

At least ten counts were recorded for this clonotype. CDR3 sequence (DNA): TGTGCCAGCAGCACGACTAGTGAAGCCTACGAGCAGTACTTC. It codes for CASSTTSEAYEQYF. This chain joins TRBV7-3 and TRBJ2-7, with D possibly TRBD2 on 6 matching bases. CDR3 length equals 14 residues. From germline, CDR1 is SGHTA and CDR2 FQGTGA. V was shortened by 5 bases and J by 2 bases, with 13 bases between the two germline ends.

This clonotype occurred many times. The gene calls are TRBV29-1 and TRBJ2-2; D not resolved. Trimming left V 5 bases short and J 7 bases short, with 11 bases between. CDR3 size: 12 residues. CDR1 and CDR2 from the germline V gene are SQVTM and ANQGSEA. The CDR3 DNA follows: TGCAGCGTTCGCAAGGGCGGCGGGGAGCTGTTTTTT. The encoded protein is CSVRKGGGELFF.

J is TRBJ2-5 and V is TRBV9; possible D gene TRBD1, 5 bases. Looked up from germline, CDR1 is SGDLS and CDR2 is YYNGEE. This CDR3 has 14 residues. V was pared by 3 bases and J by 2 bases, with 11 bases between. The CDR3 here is CASSEGWLQETQYF. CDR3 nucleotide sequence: TGTGCCAGCAGCGAGGGGTGGTTGCAAGAGACCCAGTACTTC.

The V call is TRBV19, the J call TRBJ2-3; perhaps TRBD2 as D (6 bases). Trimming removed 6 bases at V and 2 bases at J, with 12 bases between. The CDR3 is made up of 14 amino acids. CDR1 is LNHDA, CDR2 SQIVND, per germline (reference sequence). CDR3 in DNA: TGTGCCAGTAGAGACTGGGGGGACACAGATACGCAGTATTTT. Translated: CASRDWGDTDTQYF.

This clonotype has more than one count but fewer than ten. The CDR3 sequence is CASRAGRGSAEAFF. The CDR3 DNA sequence: TGTGCCAGCAGAGCGGGCCGGGGGTCCGCTGAAGCTTTCTTT. The J gene is TRBJ1-1, the V gene TRBV12-3 or TRBV12-4; D may be TRBD1 (5 bases). V lost 6 bases, J lost 6 bases, and 17 bases lay in between. CDR3 length: 14 amino acids.

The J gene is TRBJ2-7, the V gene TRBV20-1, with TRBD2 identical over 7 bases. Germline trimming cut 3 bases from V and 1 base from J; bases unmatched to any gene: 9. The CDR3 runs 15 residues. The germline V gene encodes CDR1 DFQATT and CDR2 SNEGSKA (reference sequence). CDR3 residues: CSARGGTKSSYEQYF. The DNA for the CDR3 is TGCAGTGCTAGGGGGGGGACTAAGTCGTCCTACGAGCAGTACTTC.